Below, one T cell receptor beta chain is given with its context. Methods used by the authors: Amplification of reference gene primers was used by the study to estimate nucleated cell counts. TCRdb keeps only in-frame clones here, not all; method: immunoSEQ multiplex PCR. The D gene and trimming were derived from the DNA, and the V and J assignments and clone size from that table. The sample holds 70,000 to 100,000 clones; more than 75% are singletons and the top ten take around 4.7%. With 5 bases removed from V and 2 bases from J, the gap between germline ends came to 15 bases. Germline V gene lookup returns CDR1 MDHEN and CDR2 SYDVKM. The CDR3 runs 15 residues. The sample is drawn from a study of blood T cell repertoires in COVID-19. Study-wide background: Sites across the United States, Italy and Spain contributed samples from acute and convalescent COVID-19. From T cells, B-cell-depleted T cells, or PBMCs came the material, which was cDNA or gDNA.

The sample taken for sequencing was peripheral blood. The V call is TRBV28, the J call TRBJ1-2; D is undetermined. This clonotype originated in a woman over 75 with active COVID-19. CDR3 loop: CASSPLIDTNYGYTF. In nucleotides, the CDR3 is TGTGCCAGCAGTCCCCTTATTGACACGAACTATGGCTACACCTTC.